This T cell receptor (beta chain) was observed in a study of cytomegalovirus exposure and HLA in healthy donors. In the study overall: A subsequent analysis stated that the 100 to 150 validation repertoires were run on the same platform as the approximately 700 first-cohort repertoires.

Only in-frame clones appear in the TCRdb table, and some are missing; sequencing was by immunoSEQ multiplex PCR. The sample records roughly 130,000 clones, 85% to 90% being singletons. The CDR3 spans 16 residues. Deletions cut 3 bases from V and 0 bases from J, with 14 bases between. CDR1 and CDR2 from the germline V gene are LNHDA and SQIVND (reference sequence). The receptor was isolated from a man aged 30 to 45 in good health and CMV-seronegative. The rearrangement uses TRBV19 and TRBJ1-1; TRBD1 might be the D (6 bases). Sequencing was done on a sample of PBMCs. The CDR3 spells CASSIRNRAMNTEAFF. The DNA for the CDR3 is TGTGCCAGTAGTATCAGAAACAGGGCTATGAACACTGAAGCTTTCTTT.